This TCR beta chain derives from a study of OX40 agonist ivuxolimab in advanced cancers. Whole-study findings and limits: No determination was made of the antigen specificity of the expanded peripheral T cells. Relative to CD4+, CD8+ T cells held more expanded clones on average. Low normalized clonal expansion also occurred in some nonresponding patients.

Data came from immunoSEQ multiplex PCR; TCRdb stores just in-frame clones and leaves some out. The sample consists of tens of thousands of clones, approximately 84% of them appearing once. The CDR3 covers 15 residues. The germline CDR1 and CDR2 sequences are SNHLY and FYNNEI. Trimming left V 7 bases short and J 0 bases short, with 13 bases between. About this clone itself: Its antigen remains unidentified.

The source was CD4+ or CD8+ T cells sorted from blood, collected in a trial of the OX40 agonist ivuxolimab. The gene calls are TRBV2 and TRBJ2-1; possibly TRBD1 for D (6 bases). The sequence was obtained from an adult with an advanced solid tumor such as melanoma, head and neck, liver or kidney cancer. The CDR3 DNA sequence: TGTGCCAGCACCTACCTAGGGGGCTCCTACAATGAGCAGTTCTTC. It specifies CASTYLGGSYNEQFF. The complete variable domain, with remaining parts taken from reference TRBV2 and TRBJ2-1, reads EPEVTQTPSHQVTQMGQEVILRCVPISNHLYFYWYRQILGQKVEFLVSFYNNEISEKSEIFDDQFSVERPDGSNFTLKIRSTKLEDSAMYFCASTYLGGSYNEQFFGPGTRLTVL.